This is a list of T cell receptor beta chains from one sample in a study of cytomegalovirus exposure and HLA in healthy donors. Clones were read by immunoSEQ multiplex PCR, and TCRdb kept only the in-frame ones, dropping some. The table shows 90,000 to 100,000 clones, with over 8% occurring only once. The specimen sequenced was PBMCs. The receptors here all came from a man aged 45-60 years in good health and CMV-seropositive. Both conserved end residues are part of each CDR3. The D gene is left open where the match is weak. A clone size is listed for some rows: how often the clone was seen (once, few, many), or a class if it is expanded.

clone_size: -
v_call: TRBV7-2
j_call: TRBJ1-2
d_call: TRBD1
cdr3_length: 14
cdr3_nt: TGTGCCAGCAGCTCGGACAGGAGCTCCTATGGCTACACCTTC
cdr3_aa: CASSSDRSSYGYTF

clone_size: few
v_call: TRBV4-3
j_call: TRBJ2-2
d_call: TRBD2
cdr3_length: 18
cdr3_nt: TGCGCCAGCAGCCAAGATGGGCTAGCGGGAGGGCTCACCGGGGAGCTGTTTTTT
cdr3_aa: CASSQDGLAGGLTGELFF

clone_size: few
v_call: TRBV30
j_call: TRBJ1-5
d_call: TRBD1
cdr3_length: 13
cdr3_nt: TGTGCCTGGGGACAGGGAAAAAGTCAGCCCCAGCATTTT
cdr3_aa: CAWGQGKSQPQHF

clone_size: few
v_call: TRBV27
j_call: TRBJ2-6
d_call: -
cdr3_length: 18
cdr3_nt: TGTGCCAGCAGTTTATGGTCCTGGGCTGTCTCTGGGGCCAACGTCCTGACTTTC
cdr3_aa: CASSLWSWAVSGANVLTF

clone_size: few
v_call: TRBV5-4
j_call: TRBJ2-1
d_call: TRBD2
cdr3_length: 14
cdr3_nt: TGTGCCAGCAGCTTGTTTGCGGGGGACAATGAGCAGTTCTTC
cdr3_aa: CASSLFAGDNEQFF

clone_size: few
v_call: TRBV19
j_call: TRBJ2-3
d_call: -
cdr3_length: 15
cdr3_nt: TGTGCCAGTAGGCTTTCTGGCGGCGGCACAGATACGCAGTATTTT
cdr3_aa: CASRLSGGGTDTQYF

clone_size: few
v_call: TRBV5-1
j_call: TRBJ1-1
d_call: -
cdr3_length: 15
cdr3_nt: TGCGCCAGCAGCGGCTTTAGGGCGGGGGAAACTGAAGCTTTCTTT
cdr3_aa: CASSGFRAGETEAFF

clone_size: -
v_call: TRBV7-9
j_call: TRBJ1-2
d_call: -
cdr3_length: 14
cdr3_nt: TGTGCCAGCAGCTTAGGGAGGCAGCAGAATGGCTACACCTTC
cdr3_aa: CASSLGRQQNGYTF

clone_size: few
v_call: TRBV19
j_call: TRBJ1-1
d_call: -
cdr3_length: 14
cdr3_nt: TGTGCCAGTACCAATACCATGGGAGGGTTTGAAGCTTTCTTT
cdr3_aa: CASTNTMGGFEAFF

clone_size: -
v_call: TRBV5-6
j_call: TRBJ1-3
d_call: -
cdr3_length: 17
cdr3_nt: TGTGCCAGCAGCGCGGAGAGGCAGGGGATCTATAGAAACACCATATATTTT
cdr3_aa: CASSAERQGIYRNTIYF

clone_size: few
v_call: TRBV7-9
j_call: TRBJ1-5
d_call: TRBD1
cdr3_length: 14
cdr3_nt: TGTGCCACCCGGGGTAGGGGGCCCAATCAGCCCCAGCATTTT
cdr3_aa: CATRGRGPNQPQHF

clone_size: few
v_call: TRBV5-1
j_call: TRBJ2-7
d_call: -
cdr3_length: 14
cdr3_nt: TGCGCCAGCAGCTTGGAAGGGAGCTCCTACGAGCAGTACTTC
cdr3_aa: CASSLEGSSYEQYF

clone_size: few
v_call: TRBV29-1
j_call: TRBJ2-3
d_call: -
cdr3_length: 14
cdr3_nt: TGCAGCGTTTTTGTACGGGATAGCACAGATACGCAGTATTTT
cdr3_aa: CSVFVRDSTDTQYF

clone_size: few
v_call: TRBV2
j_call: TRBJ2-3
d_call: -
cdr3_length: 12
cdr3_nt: TGTGCCAGCGTTGGGGGGGCGTATACGCAGTATTTT
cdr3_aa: CASVGGAYTQYF

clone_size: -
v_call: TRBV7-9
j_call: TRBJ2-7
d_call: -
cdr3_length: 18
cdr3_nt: TGTGCCAGCAGCTACCCGAAGTGGGGCAGTTCTACCACCTACGAGCAGTACTTC
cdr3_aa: CASSYPKWGSSTTYEQYF

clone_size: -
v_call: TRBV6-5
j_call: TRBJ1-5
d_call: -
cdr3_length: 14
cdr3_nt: TGTGCCAGCAGTTATACCCAGGGTAATCAGCCCCAGCATTTT
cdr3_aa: CASSYTQGNQPQHF

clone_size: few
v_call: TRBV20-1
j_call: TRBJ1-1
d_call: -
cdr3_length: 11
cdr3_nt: TGCAGTGCTTTTCTTAACACTGAAGCTTTCTTT
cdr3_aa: CSAFLNTEAFF

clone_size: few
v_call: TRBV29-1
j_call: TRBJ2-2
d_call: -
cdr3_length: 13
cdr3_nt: TGCAGCGTTACGAGTATCACGGCCGGGGAGCTGTTTTTT
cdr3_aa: CSVTSITAGELFF

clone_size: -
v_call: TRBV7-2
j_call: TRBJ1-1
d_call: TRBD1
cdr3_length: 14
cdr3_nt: TGTGCCAGCACCCGGGGACAGGTGAACACTGAAGCTTTCTTT
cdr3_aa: CASTRGQVNTEAFF

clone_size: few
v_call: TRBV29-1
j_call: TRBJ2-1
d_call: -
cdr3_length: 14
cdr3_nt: TGCAGCGTTGGTTTTAGTCAGGTATTAGGAGAGCAGTTCTTC
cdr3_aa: CSVGFSQVLGEQFF

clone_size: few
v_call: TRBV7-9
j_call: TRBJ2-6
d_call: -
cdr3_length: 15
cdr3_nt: TGTGCCAGCAGCTTAATTGGACAGGGGGCCAACGTCCTGACTTTC
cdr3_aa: CASSLIGQGANVLTF

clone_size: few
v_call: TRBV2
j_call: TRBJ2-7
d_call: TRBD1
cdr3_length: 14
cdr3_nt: TGTGCCATTTACCTCCGGGACAGCTCCTACGAGCAGTACTTC
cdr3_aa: CAIYLRDSSYEQYF

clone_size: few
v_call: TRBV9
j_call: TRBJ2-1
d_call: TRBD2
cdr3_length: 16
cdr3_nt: TGTGCCAGCAGCGTAGGGGCGGGAGTACTCTACAATGAGCAGTTCTTC
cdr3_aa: CASSVGAGVLYNEQFF

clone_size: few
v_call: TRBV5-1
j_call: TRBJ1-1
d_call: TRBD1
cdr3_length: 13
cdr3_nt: TGCGCCAGCAGCTGGACAGGGGGGACTGAAGCTTTCTTT
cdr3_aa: CASSWTGGTEAFF

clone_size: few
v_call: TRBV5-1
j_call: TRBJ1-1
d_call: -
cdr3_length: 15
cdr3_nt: TGCGCCAGCAGCTCGGCCGACAGGAATCAAGCTGAAGCTTTCTTT
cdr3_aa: CASSSADRNQAEAFF

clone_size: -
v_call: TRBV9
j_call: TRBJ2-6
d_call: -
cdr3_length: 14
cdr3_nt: TGTGCCAGCAGCTATTACTCTGGGGCCAACGTCCTGACTTTC
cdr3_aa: CASSYYSGANVLTF

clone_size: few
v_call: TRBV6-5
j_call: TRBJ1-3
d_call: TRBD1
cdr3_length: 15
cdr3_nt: TGTGCCAGCAGTCGAGACAGGGGTGGCGGAAACACCATATATTTT
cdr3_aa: CASSRDRGGGNTIYF

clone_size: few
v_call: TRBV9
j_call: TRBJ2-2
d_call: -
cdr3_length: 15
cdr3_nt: TGTGCCAGCAGCGTAGCCCCGCAGGGAATCGGGGAGCTGTTTTTT
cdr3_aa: CASSVAPQGIGELFF

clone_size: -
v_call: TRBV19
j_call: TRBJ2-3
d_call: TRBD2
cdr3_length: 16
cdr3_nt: TGTGCCAGTAGTATTGAGGAGCGGGGGGGGGCAGATACGCAGTATTTT
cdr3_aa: CASSIEERGGADTQYF

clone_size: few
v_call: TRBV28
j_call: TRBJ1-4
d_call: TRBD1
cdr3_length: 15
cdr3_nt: TGTGCCAGCAGCCTCGGGACAGCAACTAATGAAAAACTGTTTTTT
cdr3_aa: CASSLGTATNEKLFF